Sequencing of this TCR beta chain was carried out in a study of persistence of HIV-infected CD4 T cells. Study-wide context: Isolated cells were CMV- and HIV-1 Gag-responding CD4+ T cells.

This was the immunoSEQ version 4 assay in survey mode. Method: immunoSEQ multiplex PCR; TCRdb's copy keeps in-frame clones and lacks some. The sample consists of 35,000 to 45,000 clones, 85% to 90% of them appearing once. This clone was detected once. Its antigen remains unknown. An overlapping HIV-1 Gag peptide pool stimulated these cells at about 1 ug/peptide/mL. Memory cells lacking CD40L and CD69 with high CD45RO were sorted. Sequenced here: cultured CD4+ T cells from PBMCs, sampled from a patient who received antiretroviral therapy. This TCR came from an adult with HIV. The donor label of this sample is uncertain.

The chain's CDR3 is CASSRPQGGYTF. The CDR3, as DNA: TGTGCCAGCTCCCGACCCCAGGGAGGCTACACCTTC. V gene TRBV18 combines with J gene TRBJ1-2; D might be TRBD1 (5 bases). V lost 6 bases to trimming and J lost 8 bases, with 13 bases between them. CDR1 is KGHSH, CDR2 LQKENI, per germline. The CDR3 extends over 12 amino acids. Full variable domain (remainder filled in from reference TRBV18 and TRBJ1-2): NAGVMQNPRHLVRRRGQEARLRCSPMKGHSHVYWYRQLPEEGLKFMVYLQKENIIDESGMPKERFSAEFPKEGPSILRIQQVVRGDSAAYFCASSRPQGGYTFGSGTRLTVV.